This TCR beta chain was identified during a study of blood T cell repertoires in COVID-19. Looking at the study overall: Samples of COVID-19 (acute and convalescent) were obtained from the United States, Italy and Spain. PBMCs, B-cell-depleted T cells, or T cells were the source of the cDNA or gDNA that made up the material.

Per the original data handling: By means of reference gene primer amplification, nucleated cell counts were estimated. Profiled with immunoSEQ multiplex PCR; TCRdb holds only in-frame clones, not every one. Clone size and V and J calls were adopted from that table, with D and trimming inferred from the DNA. The data contain 65,000 to 95,000 clones, approximately 90% of them singletons. Per germline, CDR1 MDHEN and CDR2 SYDVKM. Trimming took off 2 bases at V and 1 base at J, with 11 bases between the two ends. This CDR3 is 15 amino acids long. The chain employs TRBV28 and TRBJ2-5; possible D gene TRBD1, 6 bases. The sample comprised peripheral blood. The TCR comes from a man aged 45-65 years with active COVID-19. The CDR3: CASSLGQGTQETQYF. The DNA for the CDR3 is TGTGCCAGCAGTTTAGGGCAGGGGACCCAAGAGACCCAGTACTTC. The variable domain in full, with the rest retrieved from reference TRBV28 and TRBJ2-5, is DVKVTQSSRYLVKRTGEKVFLECVQDMDHENMFWYRQDPGLGLRLIYFSYDVKMKEKGDIPEGYSVSREKKERFSLILESASTNQTSMYLCASSLGQGTQETQYFGPGTRLLVL.